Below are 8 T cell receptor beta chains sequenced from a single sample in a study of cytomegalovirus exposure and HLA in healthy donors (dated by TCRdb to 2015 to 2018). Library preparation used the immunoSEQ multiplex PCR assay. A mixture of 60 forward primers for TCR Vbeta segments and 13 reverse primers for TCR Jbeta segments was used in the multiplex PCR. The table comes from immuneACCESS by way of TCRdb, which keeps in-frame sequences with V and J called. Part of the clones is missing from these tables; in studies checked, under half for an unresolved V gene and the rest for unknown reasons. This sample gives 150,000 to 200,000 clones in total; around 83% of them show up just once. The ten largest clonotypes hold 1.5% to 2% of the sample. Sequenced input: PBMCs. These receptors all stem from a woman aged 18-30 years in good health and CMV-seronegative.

The CDR3 nucleotides are TGTGCCAACGGGCAAGGGGGTGAGCAGTTCTTC. It translates to CANGQGGEQFF. This chain links TRBV10-3 with TRBJ2-1, with a possible D match to TRBD1 (6 bases). The CDR3 sequence is 11 residues long. V was clipped by 10 bases and J by 9 bases, with 13 bases between them. CDR1 is ENHRY and CDR2 is SYGVKD in the germline V gene.

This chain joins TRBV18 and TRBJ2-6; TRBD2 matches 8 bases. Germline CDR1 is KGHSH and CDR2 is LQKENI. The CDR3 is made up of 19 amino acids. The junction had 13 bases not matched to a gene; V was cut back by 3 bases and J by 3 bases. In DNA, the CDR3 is TGTGCCAGCTCACCCTATCTGTCGGGGACTAGGGATGGGGCCAACGTCCTGACTTTC. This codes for CASSPYLSGTRDGANVLTF.

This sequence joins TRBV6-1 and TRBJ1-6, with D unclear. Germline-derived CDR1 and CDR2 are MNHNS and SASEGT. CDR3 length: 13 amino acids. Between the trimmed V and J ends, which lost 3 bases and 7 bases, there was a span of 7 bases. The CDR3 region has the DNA TGTGCCAGCAGTGATCGGGAAAATTCACCCCTCCACTTT. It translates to CASSDRENSPLHF.

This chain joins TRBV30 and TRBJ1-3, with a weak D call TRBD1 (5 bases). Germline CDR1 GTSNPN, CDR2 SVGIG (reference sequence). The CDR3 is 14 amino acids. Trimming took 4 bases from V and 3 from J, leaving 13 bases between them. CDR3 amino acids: CAWILAGRGNTIYF. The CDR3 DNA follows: TGTGCCTGGATTCTGGCGGGGCGTGGAAACACCATATATTTT.

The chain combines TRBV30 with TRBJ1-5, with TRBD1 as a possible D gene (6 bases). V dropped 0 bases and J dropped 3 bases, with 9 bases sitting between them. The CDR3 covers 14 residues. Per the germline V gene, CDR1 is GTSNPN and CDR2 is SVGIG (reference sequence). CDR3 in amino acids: CAWSVWGPNQPQHF. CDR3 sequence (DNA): TGTGCCTGGAGTGTTTGGGGGCCCAATCAGCCCCAGCATTTT.

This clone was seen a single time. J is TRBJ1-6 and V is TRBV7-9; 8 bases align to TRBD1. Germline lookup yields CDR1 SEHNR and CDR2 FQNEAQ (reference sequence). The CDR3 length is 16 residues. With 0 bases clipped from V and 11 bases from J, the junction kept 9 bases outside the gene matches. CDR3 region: CASSLASGQALAPLHF. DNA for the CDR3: TGTGCCAGCAGCTTAGCCTCGGGACAGGCCCTGGCACCCCTCCACTTT.

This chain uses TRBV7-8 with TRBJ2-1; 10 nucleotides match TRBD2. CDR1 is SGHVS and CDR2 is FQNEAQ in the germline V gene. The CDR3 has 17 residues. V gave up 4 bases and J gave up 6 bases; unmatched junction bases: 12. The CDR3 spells CASSSRLAGQGGNEQFF. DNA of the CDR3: TGTGCCAGCAGCTCCCGACTAGCGGGCCAGGGGGGCAATGAGCAGTTCTTC.

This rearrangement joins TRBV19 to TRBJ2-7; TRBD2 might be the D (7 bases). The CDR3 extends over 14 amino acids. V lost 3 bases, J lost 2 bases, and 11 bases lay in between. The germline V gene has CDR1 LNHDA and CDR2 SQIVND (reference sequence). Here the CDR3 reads CASSIGGRTYEQYF. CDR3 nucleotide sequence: TGTGCCAGTAGTATCGGGGGGCGGACCTACGAGCAGTACTTC. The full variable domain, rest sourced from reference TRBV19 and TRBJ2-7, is DGGITQSPKYLFRKEGQNVTLSCEQNLNHDAMYWYRQDPGQGLRLIYYSQIVNDFQKGDIAEGYSVSREKKESFPLTVTSAQKNPTAFYLCASSIGGRTYEQYFGPGTRLTVT.